This is a list of T cell receptor beta chains from one sample in a study of shared clonotypes between healthy human individuals. The repertoire was sequenced with immunoSEQ multiplex PCR; TCRdb's copy has only in-frame clones and lacks some. The table lists roughly 2,500,000 clones, approximately 93% of them singletons. Sequenced sample: naive CD4+ T cells from PBMCs. The receptors shown here come from a man aged 18-30 years in good health. Some clones in this sample may be carry-over from other donors' samples. The CDR3 runs from the conserved cysteine through the conserved F or W. A D gene is named only where the DNA matches it firmly. Clone size is given for some rows only: seen once, a few or many times, or a class if the clone is expanded.

D,V,size,J,CDR3,DNA
-,TRBV5-4,-,TRBJ1-2,CASKQGEWGYTF,TGTGCCAGCAAACAGGGAGAGTGGGGCTACACCTTC
-,TRBV12-2,-,TRBJ1-5,CASRPGTGGNQPQHF,TGTGCAAGTCGCCCTGGGACAGGGGGTAATCAGCCCCAGCATTTT
-,TRBV30,-,TRBJ2-5,CAWRGSGETQYF,TGTGCCTGGAGAGGTTCTGGGGAGACCCAGTACTTC
TRBD1,TRBV10-3,-,TRBJ2-2,CAIKYRGLDTGELFF,TGTGCCATCAAATACAGGGGGCTTGACACCGGGGAGCTGTTTTTT
-,TRBV7-9,-,TRBJ1-5,CASSAQGNQPQHF,TGTGCCAGCAGCGCCCAGGGCAATCAGCCCCAGCATTTT
TRBD1,TRBV29-1,-,TRBJ1-5,CSVASGQGNQPQHF,TGCAGCGTTGCTAGTGGACAGGGCAATCAGCCCCAGCATTTT
TRBD1,TRBV4-2,-,TRBJ1-2,CASSATGGGYTF,TGTGCCAGCAGCGCTACAGGGGGCGGCTACACCTTC
-,TRBV28,-,TRBJ1-5,CASRRQFNQPQHF,TGTGCCAGCAGGAGACAGTTTAATCAGCCCCAGCATTTT
TRBD1,TRBV4-2,-,TRBJ1-5,CASSQEPVGQFSQPQHF,TGTGCCAGCAGCCAAGAACCGGTGGGACAGTTTAGTCAGCCCCAGCATTTT
-,TRBV5-1,-,TRBJ2-1,CASSSLRQSSYNEQFF,TGCGCCAGCAGCTCACTTCGACAGTCCTCCTACAATGAGCAGTTCTTC
-,TRBV27,-,TRBJ2-7,CASSFVEGSSYEQYF,TGTGCCAGCAGTTTTGTTGAGGGCAGCTCCTACGAGCAGTACTTC
-,TRBV5-5,-,TRBJ2-2,CASSSTGGGTGELFF,TGTGCCAGCAGCTCAACTGGTGGAGGCACCGGGGAGCTGTTTTTT
-,TRBV19,once,TRBJ2-7,CASSGWDIGSYEQYF,TGTGCCAGTAGTGGCTGGGACATCGGGTCCTACGAGCAGTACTTC
-,TRBV6-5,-,TRBJ2-7,CASTDGGTYEQYF,TGTGCCAGCACAGACGGAGGAACCTACGAGCAGTACTTC
-,TRBV28,-,TRBJ1-1,CASVKQGNTEAFF,TGTGCCAGCGTCAAACAGGGGAACACTGAAGCTTTCTTT